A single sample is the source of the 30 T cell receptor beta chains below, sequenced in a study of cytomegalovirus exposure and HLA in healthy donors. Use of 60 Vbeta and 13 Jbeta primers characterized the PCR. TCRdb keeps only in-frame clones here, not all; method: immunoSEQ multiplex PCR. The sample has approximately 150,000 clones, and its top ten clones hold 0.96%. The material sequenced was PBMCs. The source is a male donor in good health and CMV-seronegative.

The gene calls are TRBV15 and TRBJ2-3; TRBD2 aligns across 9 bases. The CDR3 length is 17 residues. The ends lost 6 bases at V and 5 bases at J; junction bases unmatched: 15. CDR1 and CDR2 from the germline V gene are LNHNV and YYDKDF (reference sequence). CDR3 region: CATRILSGGGAGDTQYF. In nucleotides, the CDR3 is TGTGCCACCAGGATCCTTAGCGGCGGGGGGGCGGGAGATACGCAGTATTTT.

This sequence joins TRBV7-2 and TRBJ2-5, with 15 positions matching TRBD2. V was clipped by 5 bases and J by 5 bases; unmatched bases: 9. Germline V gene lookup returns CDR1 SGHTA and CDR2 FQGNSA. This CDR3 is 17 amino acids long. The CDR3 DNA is TGTGCCAGCAGCCTGGGGACTAGCGGGGGGCCCCGGGAGACCCAGTACTTC. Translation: CASSLGTSGGPRETQYF.

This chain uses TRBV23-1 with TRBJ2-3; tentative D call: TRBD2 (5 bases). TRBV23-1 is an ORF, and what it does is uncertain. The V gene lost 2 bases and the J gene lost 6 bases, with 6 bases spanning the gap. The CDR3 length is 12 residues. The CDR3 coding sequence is TGCGCCAGCAGTCAACCGGGGGATACGCAGTATTTT. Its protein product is CASSQPGDTQYF.

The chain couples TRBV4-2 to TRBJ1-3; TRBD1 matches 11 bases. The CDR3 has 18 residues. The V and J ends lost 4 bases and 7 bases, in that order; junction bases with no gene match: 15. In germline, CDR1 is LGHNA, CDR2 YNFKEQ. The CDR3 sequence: CASSLGGTGGTRWNTIYF. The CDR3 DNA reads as TGTGCCAGCAGCCTCGGAGGGACAGGGGGGACCAGGTGGAACACCATATATTTT.

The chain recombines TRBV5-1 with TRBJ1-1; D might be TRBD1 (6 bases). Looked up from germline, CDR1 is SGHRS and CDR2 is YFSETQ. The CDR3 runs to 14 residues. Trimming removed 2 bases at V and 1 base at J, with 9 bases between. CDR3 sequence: CASSFLQGNTEAFF. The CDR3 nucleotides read TGCGCCAGCAGCTTCTTACAGGGGAACACTGAAGCTTTCTTT.

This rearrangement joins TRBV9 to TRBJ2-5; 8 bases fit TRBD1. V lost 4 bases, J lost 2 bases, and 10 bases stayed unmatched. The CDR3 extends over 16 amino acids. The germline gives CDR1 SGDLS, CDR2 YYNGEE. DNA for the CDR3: TGTGCCAGCAGCCCCCTCGGGACAGGCCTGCAAGAGACCCAGTACTTC. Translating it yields CASSPLGTGLQETQYF.

This chain's CDR3 is CAWSSPGQGVNIQYF. The CDR3 DNA follows: TGTGCCTGGAGTAGTCCGGGACAGGGGGTAAACATTCAGTACTTC. The chain combines TRBV30 with TRBJ2-4; TRBD1 aligns across 11 bases. J gave up 6 bases and V 2 bases, and 6 bases lay outside the gene matches. Germline V lookup: CDR1 GTSNPN, CDR2 SVGIG (reference sequence). The CDR3 runs 15 residues.

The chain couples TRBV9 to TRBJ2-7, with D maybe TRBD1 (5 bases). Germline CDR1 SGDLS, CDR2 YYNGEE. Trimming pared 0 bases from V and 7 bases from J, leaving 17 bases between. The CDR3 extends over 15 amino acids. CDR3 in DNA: TGTGCCAGCAGCGTAGGGGGCAGTGAAATTCGTGAGCAGTACTTC. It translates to CASSVGGSEIREQYF.

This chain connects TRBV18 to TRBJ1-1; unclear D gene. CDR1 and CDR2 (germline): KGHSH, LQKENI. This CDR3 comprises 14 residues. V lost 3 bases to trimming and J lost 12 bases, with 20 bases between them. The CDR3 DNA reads TGTGCCAGCTCACCTATCGCCCAGCTGGGAGGAACTTTCTTT. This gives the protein CASSPIAQLGGTFF.

This CDR3 reads CASSSPGIDYGYTF. DNA of the CDR3: TGTGCCAGCAGTTCCCCGGGTATCGACTATGGCTACACCTTC. The chain carries TRBV28 and TRBJ1-2; D remains unclear. From germline, CDR1 is MDHEN and CDR2 SYDVKM. The CDR3 sequence is 14 residues long. The V and J ends lost 4 bases and 3 bases respectively, with 12 bases between them.

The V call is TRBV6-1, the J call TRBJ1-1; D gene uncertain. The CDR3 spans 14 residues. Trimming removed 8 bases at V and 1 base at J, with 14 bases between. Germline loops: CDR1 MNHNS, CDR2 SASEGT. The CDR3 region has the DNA TGTGCCAGCGTCGAGTTAGATCAGAACACTGAAGCTTTCTTT. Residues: CASVELDQNTEAFF.

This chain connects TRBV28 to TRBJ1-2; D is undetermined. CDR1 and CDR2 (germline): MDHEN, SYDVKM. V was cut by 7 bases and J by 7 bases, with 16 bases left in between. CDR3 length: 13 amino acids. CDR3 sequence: CASTPVVVLGYTF. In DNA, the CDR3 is TGTGCCAGCACCCCGGTCGTGGTTCTTGGCTACACCTTC.

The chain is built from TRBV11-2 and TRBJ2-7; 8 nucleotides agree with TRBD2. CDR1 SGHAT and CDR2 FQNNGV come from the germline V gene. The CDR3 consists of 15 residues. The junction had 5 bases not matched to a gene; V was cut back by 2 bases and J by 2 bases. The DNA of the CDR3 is TGTGCCAGCAGCTTACGGAGCGGGGGTACCTACGAGCAGTACTTC. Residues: CASSLRSGGTYEQYF.

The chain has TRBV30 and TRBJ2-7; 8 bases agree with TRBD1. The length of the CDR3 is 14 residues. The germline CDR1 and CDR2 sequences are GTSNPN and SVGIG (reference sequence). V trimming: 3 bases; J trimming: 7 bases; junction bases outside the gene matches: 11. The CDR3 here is CAWSAGDRGREQYF. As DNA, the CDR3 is TGTGCCTGGAGCGCGGGTGACAGGGGAAGGGAGCAGTACTTC. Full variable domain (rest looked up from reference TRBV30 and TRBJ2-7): SQTIHQWPATLVQPVGSPLSLECTVEGTSNPNLYWYRQAAGRGLQLLFYSVGIGQISSEVPQNLSASRPQDRQFILSSKKLLLSDSGFYLCAWSAGDRGREQYFGPGTRLTVT.

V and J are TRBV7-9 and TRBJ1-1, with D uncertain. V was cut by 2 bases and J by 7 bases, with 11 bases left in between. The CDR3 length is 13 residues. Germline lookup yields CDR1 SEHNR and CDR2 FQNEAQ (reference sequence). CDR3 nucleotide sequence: TGTGCCAGCAGCTTATTCCTGACAAATGAAGCTTTCTTT. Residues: CASSLFLTNEAFF.

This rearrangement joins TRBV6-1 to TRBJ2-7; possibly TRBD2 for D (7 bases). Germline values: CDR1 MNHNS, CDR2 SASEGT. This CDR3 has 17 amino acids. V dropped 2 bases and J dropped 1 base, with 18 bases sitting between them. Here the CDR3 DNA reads TGTGCCAGCAGTGAAATGGGGGGGGCCACAAATTCCTACGAGCAGTACTTC. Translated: CASSEMGGATNSYEQYF.

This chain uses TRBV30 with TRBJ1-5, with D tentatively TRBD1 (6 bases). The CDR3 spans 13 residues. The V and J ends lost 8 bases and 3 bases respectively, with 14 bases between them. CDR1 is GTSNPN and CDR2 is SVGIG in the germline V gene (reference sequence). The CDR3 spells CAEGGVPNQPQHF. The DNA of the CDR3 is TGTGCCGAGGGGGGGGTTCCCAATCAGCCCCAGCATTTT.

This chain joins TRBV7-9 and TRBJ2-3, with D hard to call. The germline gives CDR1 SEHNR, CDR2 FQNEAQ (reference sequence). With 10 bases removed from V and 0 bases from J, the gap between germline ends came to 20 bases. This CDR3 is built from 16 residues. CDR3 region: CAIPKRRDSSTDTQYF. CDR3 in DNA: TGTGCCATCCCCAAAAGGCGTGACTCCAGCACAGATACGCAGTATTTT.

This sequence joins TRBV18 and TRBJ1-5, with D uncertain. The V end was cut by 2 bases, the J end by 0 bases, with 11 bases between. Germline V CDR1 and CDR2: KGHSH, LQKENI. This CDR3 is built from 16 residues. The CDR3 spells CASSPTAYYSNQPQHF. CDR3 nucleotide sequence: TGTGCCAGCTCACCAACGGCTTACTATAGCAATCAGCCCCAGCATTTT.

Here the CDR3 DNA reads TGCGCCAGCAGCTTAGGACAGGGCGCGAACACTGAAGCTTTCTTT. It yields the protein CASSLGQGANTEAFF. The V call is TRBV5-1, the J call TRBJ1-1, with 8 bases aligning to TRBD1. Germline V lookup: CDR1 SGHRS, CDR2 YFSETQ. The CDR3 is 15 residues long. V lost 2 bases, J lost 1 base, and 4 bases stayed unmatched.

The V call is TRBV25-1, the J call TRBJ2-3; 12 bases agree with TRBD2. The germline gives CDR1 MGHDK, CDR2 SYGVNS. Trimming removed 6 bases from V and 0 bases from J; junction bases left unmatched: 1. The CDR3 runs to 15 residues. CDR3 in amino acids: CASRGTSGSTDTQYF. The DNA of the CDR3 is TGTGCCAGCAGGGGGACTAGCGGGAGCACAGATACGCAGTATTTT. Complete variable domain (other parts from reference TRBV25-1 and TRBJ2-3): EADIYQTPRYLVIGTGKKITLECSQTMGHDKMYWYQQDPGMELHLIHYSYGVNSTEKGDLSSESTVSRIRTEHFPLTLESARPSHTSQYLCASRGTSGSTDTQYFGPGTRLTVL.

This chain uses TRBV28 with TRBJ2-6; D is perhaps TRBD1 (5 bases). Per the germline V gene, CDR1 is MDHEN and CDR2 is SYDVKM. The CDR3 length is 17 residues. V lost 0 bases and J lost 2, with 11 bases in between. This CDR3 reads CASSLWRRQTGANVLTF. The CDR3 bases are TGTGCCAGCAGTTTATGGCGCCGACAGACTGGGGCCAACGTCCTGACTTTC.

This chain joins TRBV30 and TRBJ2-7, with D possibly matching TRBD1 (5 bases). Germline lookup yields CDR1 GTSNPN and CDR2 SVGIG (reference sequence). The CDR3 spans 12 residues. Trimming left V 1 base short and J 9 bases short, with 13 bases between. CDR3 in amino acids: CAWSGGRDGQYF. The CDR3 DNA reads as TGTGCCTGGAGTGGGGGCCGCGATGGGCAGTACTTC.

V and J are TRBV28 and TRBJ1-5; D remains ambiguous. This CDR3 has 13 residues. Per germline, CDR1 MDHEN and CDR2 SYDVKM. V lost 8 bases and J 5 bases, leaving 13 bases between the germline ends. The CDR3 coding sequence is TGTGCCAGCGGGCCCCCCCTTTATCAGCCCCAGCATTTT. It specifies CASGPPLYQPQHF.

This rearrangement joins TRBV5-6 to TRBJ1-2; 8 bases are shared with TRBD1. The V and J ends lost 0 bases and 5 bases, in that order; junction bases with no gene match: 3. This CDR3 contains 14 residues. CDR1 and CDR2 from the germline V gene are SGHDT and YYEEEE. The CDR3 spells CASSLGDRQYGYTF. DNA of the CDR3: TGTGCCAGCAGCTTGGGGGACAGGCAATATGGCTACACCTTC.

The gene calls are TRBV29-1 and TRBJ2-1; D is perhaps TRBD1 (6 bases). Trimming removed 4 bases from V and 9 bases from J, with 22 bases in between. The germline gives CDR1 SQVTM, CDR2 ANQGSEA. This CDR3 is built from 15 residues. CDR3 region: CSVAGDGSTGTEQFF. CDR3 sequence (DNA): TGCAGCGTTGCAGGGGATGGAAGTACCGGTACTGAGCAGTTCTTC.

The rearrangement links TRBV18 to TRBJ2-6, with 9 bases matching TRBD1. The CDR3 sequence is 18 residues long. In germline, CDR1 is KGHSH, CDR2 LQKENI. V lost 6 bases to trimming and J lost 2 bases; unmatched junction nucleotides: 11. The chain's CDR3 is CASSNRGRGSPGANVLTF. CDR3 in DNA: TGTGCCAGCTCGAACAGGGGGCGCGGTTCCCCTGGGGCCAACGTCCTGACTTTC. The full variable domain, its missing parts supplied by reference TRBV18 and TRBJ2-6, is NAGVMQNPRHLVRRRGQEARLRCSPMKGHSHVYWYRQLPEEGLKFMVYLQKENIIDESGMPKERFSAEFPKEGPSILRIQQVVRGDSAAYFCASSNRGRGSPGANVLTFGAGSRLTVL.

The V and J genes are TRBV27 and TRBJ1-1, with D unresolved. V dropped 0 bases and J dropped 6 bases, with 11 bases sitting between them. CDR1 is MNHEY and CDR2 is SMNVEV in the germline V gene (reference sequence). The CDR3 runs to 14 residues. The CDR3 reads CASSLSPQAAEAFF. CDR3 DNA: TGTGCCAGCAGTTTATCCCCCCAGGCCGCTGAAGCTTTCTTT.

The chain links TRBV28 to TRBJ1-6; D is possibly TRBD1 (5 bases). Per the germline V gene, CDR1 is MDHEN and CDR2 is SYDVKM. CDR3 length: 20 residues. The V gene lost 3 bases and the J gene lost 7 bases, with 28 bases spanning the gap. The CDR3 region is CASSFALNLQAQVPNSPLHF. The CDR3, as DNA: TGTGCCAGCAGTTTCGCGCTAAATTTACAGGCGCAGGTCCCCAATTCACCCCTCCACTTT.

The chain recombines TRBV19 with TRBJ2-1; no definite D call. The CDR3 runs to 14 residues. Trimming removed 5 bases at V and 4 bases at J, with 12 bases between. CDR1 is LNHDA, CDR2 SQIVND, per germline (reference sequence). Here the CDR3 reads CASSVVPQYNEQFF. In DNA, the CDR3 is TGTGCCAGTAGTGTCGTCCCCCAGTACAATGAGCAGTTCTTC.